This T cell receptor (beta chain) stems from a study of blood T cell repertoires in COVID-19. Germline-derived CDR1 and CDR2 are SGDLS and YYNGEE. The CDR3 covers 17 residues. The V gene end was trimmed by 4 bases and the J gene end by 6 bases; junction bases not matched to a gene: 14. In the authors' methods: Estimation of nucleated cell counts was performed using reference gene primer amplification. Profiling relied on immunoSEQ multiplex PCR, and the TCRdb table lists in-frame clones only, not all of them. Clone size and the V and J calls come from that table; the DNA yielded D and trimming. The sample has nearly 25,000 clones; approximately 90% are singletons.

Sequencing input: peripheral blood. The clonotype was recovered from a man in his 70s with active COVID-19. The gene calls are TRBV9 and TRBJ2-2, with 8 positions matching TRBD2. This CDR3 reads CASSTQEGLDHAGELFF. In nucleotides, the CDR3 is TGTGCCAGCAGCACGCAAGAGGGACTAGATCACGCCGGGGAGCTGTTTTTT. Complete variable domain (other parts from reference TRBV9 and TRBJ2-2): DSGVTQTPKHLITATGQRVTLRCSPRSGDLSVYWYQQSLDQGLQFLIQYYNGEERAKGNILERFSAQQFPDLHSELNLSSLELGDSALYFCASSTQEGLDHAGELFFGEGSRLTVL.